The next 22 T cell receptor beta chains were all read from a single sample in a study of HIV-infected patients and healthy controls. 450 to 600 ng RNA was reverse transcribed with alpha and beta constant-region primers. Alpha and beta chain libraries were made separately by chain-specific third strand synthesis with multiplexing indices. TCRdb re-called the 5' RACE reads with MiXCR, one entry per CDR3 protein. The table records approximately 14,000 distinct CDR3 sequences, about 9.8% of them present only once. Whole blood was used without fractionation, so all unsorted peripheral T cells were included. Material for sequencing was blood. The receptor source for this set is an adult in good health.

This rearrangement joins TRBV7-2 to TRBJ2-4; 8 nucleotides line up with TRBD1. Germline V gene data show CDR1 as SGHTA and CDR2 as FQGNSA. The CDR3 length is 18 residues. With V trimmed by 5 bases and J by 1 base, 13 bases remained unmatched. Here the CDR3 reads CASSTQGAASFAKNIQYF. CDR3 DNA: TGTGCCAGCAGCACTCAGGGGGCCGCTTCATTCGCCAAAAACATTCAGTACTTC.

This clonotype was counted a few times. The chain joins TRBV5-1 to TRBJ2-7; a weak D match, TRBD2 (5 bases). Germline lookup yields CDR1 SGHRS and CDR2 YFSETQ. The V gene lost 2 bases and the J gene lost 3 bases, with 9 bases spanning the gap. This CDR3 spans 13 amino acids. CDR3 in amino acids: CASSFGLRYEQYF. DNA for the CDR3: TGCGCCAGCAGCTTCGGACTCCGCTACGAGCAGTACTTC.

The rearrangement links TRBV30 to TRBJ2-5, with a tentative D call TRBD2 (5 bases). From germline, CDR1 is GTSNPN and CDR2 SVGIG (reference sequence). V dropped 2 bases and J dropped 5 bases, with 6 bases sitting between them. The CDR3 runs 11 residues. The CDR3 loop reads CAWSWRETQYF. Here the CDR3 DNA reads TGTGCCTGGAGTTGGAGGGAGACCCAGTACTTC.

The chain has TRBV10-2 and TRBJ1-6; no definite D call. This CDR3 spans 12 amino acids. CDR1 and CDR2 from the germline V gene are WSHSY and SAAADI. Trimming took off 6 bases at V and 8 bases at J, with 8 bases between the two ends. CDR3: CASSTVDSPLHF. Written as DNA, the CDR3 is TGCGCCAGCAGCACTGTTGATTCACCCCTCCACTTT.

Judged by abundance, this clonotype is medium-sized. The chain is built from TRBV29-1 and TRBJ1-5; D remains unclear. CDR1 is SQVTM and CDR2 is ANQGSEA in the germline V gene. V was pared by 7 bases and J by 4 bases, with 11 bases between. The CDR3 runs to 12 residues. The CDR3 spells CSASDGNQPQHF. CDR3 in DNA: TGCAGCGCATCGGACGGGAATCAGCCCCAGCATTTT.

The chain uses TRBV5-8 and TRBJ1-1; possible D gene TRBD1, 5 bases. Trimming left V 0 bases short and J 4 bases short, with 13 bases between. Germline lookup yields CDR1 SGHTS and CDR2 YDEGEE. This CDR3 is built from 15 residues. This CDR3 is CASSLEGRAGTEAFF. In nucleotides, the CDR3 is TGTGCCAGCAGCTTGGAGGGGCGTGCTGGCACTGAAGCTTTCTTT.

This clonotype was seen a handful of times. The chain employs TRBV13 and TRBJ2-7, with 9 nucleotides matching TRBD1. This CDR3 comprises 16 residues. The V gene's germline CDR1 is PRHDT and CDR2 FYEKMQ (reference sequence). Trimming removed 5 bases from V and 3 bases from J; junction bases left unmatched: 11. This chain's CDR3 is CASSTSGTGSFYEQYF. CDR3 in DNA: TGTGCCAGCAGCACGTCCGGGACAGGGAGTTTCTACGAGCAGTACTTC.

This clonotype was detected ten times or more. J is TRBJ2-1 and V is TRBV7-9; 8 bases agree with TRBD1. The CDR3 totals 15 residues. The V gene end was trimmed by 8 bases and the J gene end by 6 bases; junction bases not matched to a gene: 12. CDR1 and CDR2 from the germline V gene are SEHNR and FQNEAQ (reference sequence). CDR3 DNA: TGTGCCAGCTCCCGGACAGGGAAGGAGGGCAATGAGCAGTTCTTC. Its translation is CASSRTGKEGNEQFF.

This clonotype was observed a handful of times. CDR3 protein: CASSPGRGGEAFF. The CDR3 DNA follows: TGTGCCAGTAGCCCCGGCAGGGGAGGTGAAGCTTTCTTT. The V gene is TRBV19, the J gene TRBJ1-1; the D gene is possibly TRBD1 (6 bases). With 6 bases removed from V and 7 bases from J, the gap between germline ends came to 15 bases. This CDR3 is built from 13 residues. Per the germline V gene, CDR1 is LNHDA and CDR2 is SQIVND (reference sequence).

By share of the sample, this clonotype is medium-sized. The limits of the CDR3 on the DNA are not certain, so only TCRdb's listed CDR3 is given. J is TRBJ1-5 and V is TRBV21-1. TRBV21-1 is termed a pseudogene. The CDR3 is 16 amino acids long, termini counted. The CDR3 reads CASAMRWGRGNQPQHF.

At least ten counts were recorded for this clonotype. This chain joins TRBV6-2 or TRBV6-3 and TRBJ1-2; D might be TRBD1 (6 bases). Deletions cut 5 bases from V and 8 bases from J, with 12 bases between. The germline V gene encodes CDR1 MNHEY and CDR2 SVGEGT. The CDR3 extends over 12 amino acids. The CDR3 is CASSKQGRGYTF. CDR3 DNA: TGTGCCAGCAGTAAACAGGGACGCGGCTACACCTTC.

The chain has TRBV20-1 and TRBJ2-7, with D hard to call. Trimming pared 0 bases from V and 7 bases from J, leaving 10 bases between. The length of the CDR3 is 12 residues. From germline, CDR1 is DFQATT and CDR2 SNEGSKA (reference sequence). CDR3 DNA: TGCAGTGCTAGAGATCGTGCCTCTGAGCAGTACTTC. Protein product: CSARDRASEQYF.

This clonotype is labeled as medium-sized. CDR3 in amino acids: CAISGAEGYEQYF. CDR3 DNA sequence: TGTGCCATCAGTGGAGCGGAGGGCTACGAGCAGTACTTC. The chain combines TRBV10-3 with TRBJ2-7; possible D gene TRBD2, 6 bases. In germline, CDR1 is ENHRY, CDR2 SYGVKD. The CDR3 totals 13 residues. Trimming cost V 4 bases and J 3 bases, with 10 bases left between them.

Ten or more counts support this clonotype. This chain joins TRBV4-3 and TRBJ2-7, with 9 bases that match TRBD1. Germline values: CDR1 LGHNA, CDR2 YSLEER. CDR3 size: 15 residues. J lost 3 bases, V lost 3 bases, and 6 bases had no gene match. CDR3 in amino acids: CASSHNRGQGYEQYF. The CDR3 coding sequence is TGCGCCAGCAGCCACAACAGGGGGCAAGGCTACGAGCAGTACTTC.

This clonotype is medium-sized in the sample. V usage is TRBV29-1 and J usage is TRBJ1-1, with a weak D call TRBD1 (6 bases). V lost 7 bases and J lost 3, with 24 bases in between. CDR3 length equals 16 residues. From germline, CDR1 is SQVTM and CDR2 ANQGSEA. Here the CDR3 reads CSAIGTPSRRDTEAFF. The CDR3 DNA reads as TGCAGCGCCATCGGGACACCCTCAAGGCGGGACACTGAAGCTTTCTTT. Based on the CDR3 plus reference TRBV29-1 and TRBJ1-1, the full variable domain is SAVISQKPSRDICQRGTSLTIQCQVDSQVTMMFWYRQQPGQSLTLIATANQGSEATYESGFVIDKFPISRPNLTFSTLTVSNMSPEDSSIYLCSAIGTPSRRDTEAFFGQGTRLTVV.

This clonotype was recorded many times. The chain couples TRBV4-2 to TRBJ1-2; perhaps TRBD1 as D (5 bases). The germline gives CDR1 LGHNA, CDR2 YNFKEQ. Trimming shortened V by 0 bases and J by 10 bases, and 15 bases separated the two germline ends. This CDR3 comprises 14 residues. CDR3 residues: CASSQDTGAKIYTF. CDR3 coding DNA: TGTGCCAGCAGCCAAGATACAGGCGCCAAAATCTACACCTTC.

This clonotype was seen ten or more times. The chain employs TRBV12-3 or TRBV12-4 and TRBJ1-5; TRBD1 aligns across 10 bases. This CDR3 region has 19 residues. V shed 6 bases and J 2 bases; nucleotides not matched to a gene: 16. The CDR3 loop is CASSPGRGQGLFGNQPQHF. DNA for the CDR3: TGTGCCAGCAGCCCCGGGAGGGGACAGGGGCTGTTTGGCAATCAGCCCCAGCATTTT.

This clonotype has ten or more counts. The V gene is TRBV6-2 or TRBV6-3, the J gene TRBJ1-5; 8 bases map to TRBD1. In germline, CDR1 is MNHEY, CDR2 SVGEGT. CDR3 length: 17 residues. The trim removed 6 bases at V and 3 bases at J, leaving 13 bases unmatched. The CDR3 protein is CASRSGQGGVANQPQHF. The DNA for the CDR3 is TGTGCCAGCAGAAGCGGACAGGGCGGGGTCGCCAATCAGCCCCAGCATTTT.

This clonotype was recorded a few times. The chain is built from TRBV6-2 or TRBV6-3 and TRBJ2-6; 8 bases align to TRBD1. Germline values: CDR1 MNHEY, CDR2 SVGEGT. V dropped 2 bases and J dropped 1; count of bases not matched to a gene: 4. The CDR3 runs to 17 residues. The CDR3 DNA follows: TGTGCCAGCAGTTACCCGGGACAGGCATCTGGGGCCAACGTCCTGACTTTC. Encoded protein: CASSYPGQASGANVLTF.

This clonotype came up many times. V and J are TRBV5-1 and TRBJ2-7; 7 bases align to TRBD1. J gave up 6 bases and V 4 bases, and 7 bases lay outside the gene matches. CDR3 length: 13 amino acids. Germline-derived CDR1 and CDR2 are SGHRS and YFSETQ. This chain's CDR3 is CASSPKTGTEQYF. The DNA for the CDR3 is TGCGCCAGCAGCCCGAAGACAGGGACCGAGCAGTACTTC. Full variable domain (remainder filled in from reference TRBV5-1 and TRBJ2-7): KAGVTQTPRYLIKTRGQQVTLSCSPISGHRSVSWYQQTPGQGLQFLFEYFSETQRNKGNFPGRFSGRQFSNSRSEMNVSTLELGDSALYLCASSPKTGTEQYFGPGTRLTVT.

At least ten counts were recorded for this clonotype. The rearrangement links TRBV19 to TRBJ1-5; 7 nucleotides agree with TRBD1. The CDR3 extends over 14 amino acids. Germline V gene data show CDR1 as LNHDA and CDR2 as SQIVND (reference sequence). Germline trimming cut 5 bases from V and 5 bases from J; bases unmatched to any gene: 6. The CDR3 DNA reads as TGTGCCAGTAGTGGTCCAGGGGGTTATCAGCCCCAGCATTTT. This encodes CASSGPGGYQPQHF.

This clonotype is medium-sized. The chain has TRBV9 and TRBJ1-1; tentatively, D is TRBD1 (5 bases). The germline V and J ends were trimmed by 0 bases and 4 bases, with 13 bases remaining between them. This CDR3 has 15 amino acids. Germline values: CDR1 SGDLS, CDR2 YYNGEE. For the CDR3, the DNA is TGTGCCAGCAGCGTAGTTGGGGGTTCGGGCACTGAAGCTTTCTTT. This gives the protein CASSVVGGSGTEAFF.